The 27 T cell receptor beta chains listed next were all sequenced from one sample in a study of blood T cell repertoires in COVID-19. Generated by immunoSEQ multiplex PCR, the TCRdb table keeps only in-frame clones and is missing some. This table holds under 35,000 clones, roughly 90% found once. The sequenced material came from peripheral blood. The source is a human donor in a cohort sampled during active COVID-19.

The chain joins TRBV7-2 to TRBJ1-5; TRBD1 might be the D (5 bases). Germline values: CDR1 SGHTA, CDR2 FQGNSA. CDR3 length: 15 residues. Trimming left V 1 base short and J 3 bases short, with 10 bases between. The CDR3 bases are TGTGCCAGCAGCTTAGTGGGGGGGGACAATCAGCCCCAGCATTTT. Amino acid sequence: CASSLVGGDNQPQHF.

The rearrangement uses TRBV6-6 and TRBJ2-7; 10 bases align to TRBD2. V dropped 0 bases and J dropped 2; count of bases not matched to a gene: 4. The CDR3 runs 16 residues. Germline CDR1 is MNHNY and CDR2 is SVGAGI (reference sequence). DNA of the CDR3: TGTGCCAGCAGTTACTCTTCTAGCGGGGGACCCTACGAGCAGTACTTC. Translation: CASSYSSSGGPYEQYF.

The chain's CDR3 is CSVVQVGGYEQYF. CDR3 sequence (DNA): TGCAGCGTTGTCCAGGTCGGAGGCTACGAGCAGTACTTC. This chain joins TRBV29-1 and TRBJ2-7, with D maybe TRBD2 (5 bases). Trimming stripped 4 bases from V and 3 bases from J, with 13 bases between. The CDR3 consists of 13 residues. CDR1 is SQVTM, CDR2 ANQGSEA, per germline.

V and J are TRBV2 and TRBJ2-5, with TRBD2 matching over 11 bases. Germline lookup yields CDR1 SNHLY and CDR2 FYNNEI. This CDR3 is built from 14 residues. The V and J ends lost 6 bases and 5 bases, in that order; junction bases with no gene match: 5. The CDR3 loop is CASSVAGGWETQYF. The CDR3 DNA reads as TGTGCCAGCAGCGTAGCGGGGGGGTGGGAGACCCAGTACTTC.

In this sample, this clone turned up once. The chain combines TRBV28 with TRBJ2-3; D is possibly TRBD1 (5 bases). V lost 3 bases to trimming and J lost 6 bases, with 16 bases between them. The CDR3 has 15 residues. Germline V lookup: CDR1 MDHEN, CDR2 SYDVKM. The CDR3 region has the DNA TGTGCCAGCAGTTTGAATGGTCAGGGCGTCGATACGCAGTATTTT. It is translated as CASSLNGQGVDTQYF. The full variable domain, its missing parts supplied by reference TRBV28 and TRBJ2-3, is DVKVTQSSRYLVKRTGEKVFLECVQDMDHENMFWYRQDPGLGLRLIYFSYDVKMKEKGDIPEGYSVSREKKERFSLILESASTNQTSMYLCASSLNGQGVDTQYFGPGTRLTVL.

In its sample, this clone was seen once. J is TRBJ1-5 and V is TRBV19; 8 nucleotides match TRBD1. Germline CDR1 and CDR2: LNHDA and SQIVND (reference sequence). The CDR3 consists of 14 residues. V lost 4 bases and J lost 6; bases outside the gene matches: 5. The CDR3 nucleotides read TGTGCCAGTAGTACTGGACAGGGCCGTCAGCCCCAGCATTTT. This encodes CASSTGQGRQPQHF.

CDR3 sequence reads: CASRQGQGGYTF. CDR3 DNA: TGTGCCAGCCGACAGGGGCAAGGAGGCTACACCTTC. The rearrangement joins TRBV2 to TRBJ1-2; TRBD1 aligns across 8 bases. J gave up 8 bases and V 8 bases, and 7 bases lay outside the gene matches. The CDR3 covers 12 residues. Germline CDR1 is SNHLY and CDR2 is FYNNEI. Filled out from reference TRBV2 and TRBJ1-2, the complete variable domain reads EPEVTQTPSHQVTQMGQEVILRCVPISNHLYFYWYRQILGQKVEFLVSFYNNEISEKSEIFDDQFSVERPDGSNFTLKIRSTKLEDSAMYFCASRQGQGGYTFGSGTRLTVV.

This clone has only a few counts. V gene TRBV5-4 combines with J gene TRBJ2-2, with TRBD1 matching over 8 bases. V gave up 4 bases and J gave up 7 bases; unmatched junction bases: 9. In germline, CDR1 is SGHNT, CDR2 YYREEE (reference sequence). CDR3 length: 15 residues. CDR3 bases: TGTGCCAGCAGCCCGTGGACAGGGCGGCGCGGGGAGCTGTTTTTT. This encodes CASSPWTGRRGELFF. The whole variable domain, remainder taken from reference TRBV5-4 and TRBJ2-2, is ETGVTQSPTHLIKTRGQQVTLRCSSQSGHNTVSWYQQALGQGPQFIFQYYREEENGRGNFPPRFSGLQFPNYSSELNVNALELDDSALYLCASSPWTGRRGELFFGEGSRLTVL.

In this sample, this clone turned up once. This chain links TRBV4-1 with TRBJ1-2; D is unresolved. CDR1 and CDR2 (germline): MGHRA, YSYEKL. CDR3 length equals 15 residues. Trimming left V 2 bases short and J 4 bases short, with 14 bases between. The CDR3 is CASSQLDFRPYGYTF. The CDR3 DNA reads TGCGCCAGCAGCCAACTGGACTTTCGACCCTATGGCTACACCTTC.

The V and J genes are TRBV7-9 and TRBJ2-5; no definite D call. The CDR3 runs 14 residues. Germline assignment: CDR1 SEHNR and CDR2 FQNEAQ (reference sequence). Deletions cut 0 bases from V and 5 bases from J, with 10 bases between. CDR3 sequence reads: CASSLALGWETQYF. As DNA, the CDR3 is TGTGCCAGCAGCTTAGCGCTCGGGTGGGAGACCCAGTACTTC.

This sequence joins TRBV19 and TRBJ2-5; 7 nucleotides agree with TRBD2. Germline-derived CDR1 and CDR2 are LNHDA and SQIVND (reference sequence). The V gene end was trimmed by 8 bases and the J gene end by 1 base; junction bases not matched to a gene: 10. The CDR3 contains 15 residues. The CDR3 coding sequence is TGTGCCAGTGGGGTCCGGCGGGGGACCCAAGAGACCCAGTACTTC. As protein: CASGVRRGTQETQYF.

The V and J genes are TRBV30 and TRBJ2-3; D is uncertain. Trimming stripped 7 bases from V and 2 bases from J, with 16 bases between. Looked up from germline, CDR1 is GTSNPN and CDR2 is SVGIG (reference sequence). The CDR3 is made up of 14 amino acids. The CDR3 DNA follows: TGTGCCTTTCCTGCGAGGTCTGACACAGATACGCAGTATTTT. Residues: CAFPARSDTDTQYF.

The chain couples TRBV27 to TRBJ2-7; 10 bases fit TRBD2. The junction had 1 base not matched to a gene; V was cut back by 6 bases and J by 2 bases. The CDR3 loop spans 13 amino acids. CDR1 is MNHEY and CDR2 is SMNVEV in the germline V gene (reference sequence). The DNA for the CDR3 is TGTGCCAGCAGAACTAGCGGGGCCTACGAGCAGTACTTC. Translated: CASRTSGAYEQYF.

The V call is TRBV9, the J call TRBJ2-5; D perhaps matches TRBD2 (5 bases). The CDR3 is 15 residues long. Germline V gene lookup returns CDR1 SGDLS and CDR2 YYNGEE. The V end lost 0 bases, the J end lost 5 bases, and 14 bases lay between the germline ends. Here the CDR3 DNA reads TGTGCCAGCAGCGTAGCCGGGGTAAGAGGGGAGACCCAGTACTTC. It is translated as CASSVAGVRGETQYF.

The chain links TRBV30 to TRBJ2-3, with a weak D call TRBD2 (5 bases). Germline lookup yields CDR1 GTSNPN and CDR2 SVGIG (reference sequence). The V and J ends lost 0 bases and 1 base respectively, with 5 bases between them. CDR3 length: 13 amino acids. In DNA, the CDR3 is TGTGCCTGGAGTGTGCGGGGCACAGATACGCAGTATTTT. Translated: CAWSVRGTDTQYF.

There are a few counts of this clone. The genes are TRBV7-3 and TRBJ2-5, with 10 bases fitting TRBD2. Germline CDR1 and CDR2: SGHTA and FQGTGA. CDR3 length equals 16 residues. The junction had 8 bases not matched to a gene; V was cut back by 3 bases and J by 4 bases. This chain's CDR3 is CASSFSGAGGPETQYF. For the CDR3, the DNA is TGTGCCAGCAGCTTTTCAGGAGCGGGGGGGCCAGAGACCCAGTACTTC.

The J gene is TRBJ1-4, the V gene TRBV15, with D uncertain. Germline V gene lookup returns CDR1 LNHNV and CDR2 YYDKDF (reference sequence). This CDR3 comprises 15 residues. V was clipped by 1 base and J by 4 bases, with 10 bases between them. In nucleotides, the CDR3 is TGTGCCACCAGCAGAGTTAGAGGGCTTAATGAAAAACTGTTTTTT. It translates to CATSRVRGLNEKLFF.

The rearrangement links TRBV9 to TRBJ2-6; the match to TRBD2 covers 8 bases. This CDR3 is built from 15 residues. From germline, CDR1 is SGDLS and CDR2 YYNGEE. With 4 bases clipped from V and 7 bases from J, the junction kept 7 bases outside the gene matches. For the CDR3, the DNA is TGTGCCAGCAGCCTCGACGGGGGGGTTGCCAACGTCCTGACTTTC. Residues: CASSLDGGVANVLTF.

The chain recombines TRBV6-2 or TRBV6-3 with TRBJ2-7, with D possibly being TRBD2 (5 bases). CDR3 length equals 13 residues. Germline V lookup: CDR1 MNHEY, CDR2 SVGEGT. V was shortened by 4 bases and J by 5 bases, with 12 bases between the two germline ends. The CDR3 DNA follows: TGTGCCAGCAGTTCCCTAGGCGGGCACGAGCAGTACTTC. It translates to CASSSLGGHEQYF.

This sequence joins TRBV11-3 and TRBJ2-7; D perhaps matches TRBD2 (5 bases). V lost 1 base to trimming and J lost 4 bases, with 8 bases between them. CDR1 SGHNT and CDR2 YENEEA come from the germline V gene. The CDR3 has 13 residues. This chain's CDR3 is CASSLVSGYEQYF. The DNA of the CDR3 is TGTGCCAGCAGCTTAGTAAGCGGTTACGAGCAGTACTTC.

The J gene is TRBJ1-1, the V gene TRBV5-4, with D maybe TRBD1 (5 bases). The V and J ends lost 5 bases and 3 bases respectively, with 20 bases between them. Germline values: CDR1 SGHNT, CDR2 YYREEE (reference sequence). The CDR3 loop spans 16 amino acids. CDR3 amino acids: CASSTDGPQGDTEAFF. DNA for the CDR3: TGTGCCAGCAGTACAGACGGTCCTCAAGGGGACACTGAAGCTTTCTTT.

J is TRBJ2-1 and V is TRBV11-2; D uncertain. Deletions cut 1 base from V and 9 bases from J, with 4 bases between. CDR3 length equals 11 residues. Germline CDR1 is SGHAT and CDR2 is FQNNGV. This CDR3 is CASSLVSEQFF. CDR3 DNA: TGTGCCAGCAGCTTAGTATCTGAGCAGTTCTTC.

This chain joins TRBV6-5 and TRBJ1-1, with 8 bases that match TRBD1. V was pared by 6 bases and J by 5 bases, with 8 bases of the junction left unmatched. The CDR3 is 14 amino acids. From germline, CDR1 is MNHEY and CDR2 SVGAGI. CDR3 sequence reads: CASRETGVRTEAFF. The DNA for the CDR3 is TGTGCCAGCAGAGAGACAGGGGTACGGACTGAAGCTTTCTTT.

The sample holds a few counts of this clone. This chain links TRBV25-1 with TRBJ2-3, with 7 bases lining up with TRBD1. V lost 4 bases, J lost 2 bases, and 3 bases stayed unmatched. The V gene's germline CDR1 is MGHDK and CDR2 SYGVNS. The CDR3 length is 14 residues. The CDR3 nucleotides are TGTGCCAGCAGTGCAACAGGGGACACAGATACGCAGTATTTT. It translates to CASSATGDTDTQYF.

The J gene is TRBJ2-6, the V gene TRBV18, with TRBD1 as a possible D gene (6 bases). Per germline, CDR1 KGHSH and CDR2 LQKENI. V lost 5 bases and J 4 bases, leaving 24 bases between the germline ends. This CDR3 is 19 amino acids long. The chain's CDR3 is CASSTRGQGRLLGANVLTF. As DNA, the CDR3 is TGTGCCAGCTCAACCCGCGGGCAGGGGCGTTTATTGGGGGCCAACGTCCTGACTTTC.

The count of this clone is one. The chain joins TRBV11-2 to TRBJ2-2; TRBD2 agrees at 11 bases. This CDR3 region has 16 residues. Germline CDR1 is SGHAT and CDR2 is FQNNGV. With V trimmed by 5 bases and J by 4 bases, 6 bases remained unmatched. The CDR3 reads CASSPLAGGLTGELFF. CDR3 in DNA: TGTGCCAGCAGCCCCCTAGCGGGGGGCCTCACCGGGGAGCTGTTTTTT.

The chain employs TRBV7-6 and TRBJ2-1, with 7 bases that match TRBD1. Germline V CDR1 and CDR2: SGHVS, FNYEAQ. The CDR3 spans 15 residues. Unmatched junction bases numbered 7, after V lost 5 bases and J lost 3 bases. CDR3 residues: CASSPGQEHYNEQFF. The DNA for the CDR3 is TGTGCCAGCAGCCCCGGACAGGAGCACTACAATGAGCAGTTCTTC.